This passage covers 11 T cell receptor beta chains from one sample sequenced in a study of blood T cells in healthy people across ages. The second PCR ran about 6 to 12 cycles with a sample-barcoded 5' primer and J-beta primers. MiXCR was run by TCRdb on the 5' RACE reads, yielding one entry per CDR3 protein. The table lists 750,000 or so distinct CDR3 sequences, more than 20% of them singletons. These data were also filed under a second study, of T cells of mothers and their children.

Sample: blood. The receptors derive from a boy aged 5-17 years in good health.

The CDR3 region has the DNA TGCAGTGCTGGACAGGGAAATTCACCCCTCCACTTT. Protein product: CSAGQGNSPLHF. The V call is TRBV20-1, the J call TRBJ1-6, with 8 bases identical to TRBD1. CDR1 is DFQATT and CDR2 is SNEGSKA in the germline V gene (reference sequence). Trimming cost V 5 bases and J 7 bases; bases outside gene matches: 1. CDR3 length equals 12 residues.

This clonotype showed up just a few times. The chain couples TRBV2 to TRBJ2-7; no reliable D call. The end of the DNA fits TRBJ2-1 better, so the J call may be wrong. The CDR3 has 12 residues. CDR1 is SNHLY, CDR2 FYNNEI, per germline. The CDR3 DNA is TGTGCCAGCAGTCCCTCAGGACCCGAGCAGTTCTTC. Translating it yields CASSPSGPEQFF.

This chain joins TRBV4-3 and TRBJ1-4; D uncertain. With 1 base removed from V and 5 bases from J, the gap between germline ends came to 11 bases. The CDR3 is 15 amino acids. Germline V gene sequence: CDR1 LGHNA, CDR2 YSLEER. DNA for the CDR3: TGCGCCAGCAGCCAAGGATGGGGTGGGAATGAAAAACTGTTTTTT. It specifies CASSQGWGGNEKLFF.

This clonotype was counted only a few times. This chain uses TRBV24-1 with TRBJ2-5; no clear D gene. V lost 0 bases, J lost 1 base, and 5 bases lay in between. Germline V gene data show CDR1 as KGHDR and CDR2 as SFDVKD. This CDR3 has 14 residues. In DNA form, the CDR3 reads TGTGCCACCAGTGATTTGGGCAGCCAAGAGACCCAGTACTTC. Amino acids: CATSDLGSQETQYF.

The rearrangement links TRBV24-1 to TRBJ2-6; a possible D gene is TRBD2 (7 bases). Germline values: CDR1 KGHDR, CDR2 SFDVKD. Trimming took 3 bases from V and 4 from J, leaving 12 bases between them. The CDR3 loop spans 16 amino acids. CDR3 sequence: CATSDGGAWGANVLTF. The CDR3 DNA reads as TGTGCCACCAGTGATGGGGGGGCCTGGGGGGCCAACGTCCTGACTTTC.

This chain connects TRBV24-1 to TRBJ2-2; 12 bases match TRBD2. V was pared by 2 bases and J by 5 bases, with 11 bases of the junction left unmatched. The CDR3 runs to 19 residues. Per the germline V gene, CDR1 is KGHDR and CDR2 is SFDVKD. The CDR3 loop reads CATSDSLTSGRTGTGELFF. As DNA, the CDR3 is TGTGCCACCAGTGATTCCTTGACTAGCGGGAGAACCGGTACCGGGGAGCTGTTTTTT.

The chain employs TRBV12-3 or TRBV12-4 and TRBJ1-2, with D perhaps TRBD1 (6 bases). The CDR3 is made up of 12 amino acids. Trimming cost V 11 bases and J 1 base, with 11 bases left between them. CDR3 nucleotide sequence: TGTGCCCAGGGGACCGGTAACTATGGCTACACCTTC. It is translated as CAQGTGNYGYTF.

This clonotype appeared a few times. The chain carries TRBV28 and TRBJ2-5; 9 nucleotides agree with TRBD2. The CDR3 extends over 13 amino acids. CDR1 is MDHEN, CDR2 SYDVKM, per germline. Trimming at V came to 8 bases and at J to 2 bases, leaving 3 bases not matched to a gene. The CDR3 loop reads CASLTSGQETQYF. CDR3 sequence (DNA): TGTGCCAGCCTAACTAGCGGGCAAGAGACCCAGTACTTC.

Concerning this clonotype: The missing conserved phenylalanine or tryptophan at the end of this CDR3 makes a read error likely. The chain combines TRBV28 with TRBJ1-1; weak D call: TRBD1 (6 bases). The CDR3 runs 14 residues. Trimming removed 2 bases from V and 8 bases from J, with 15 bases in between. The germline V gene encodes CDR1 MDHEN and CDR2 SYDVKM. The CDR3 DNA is TGTGCCAGCAGTTTAGGTCAGGGGAGGAGGGAAGCTTTCTCT. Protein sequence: CASSLGQGRREAFS.

CDR3 sequence (DNA): TGTGCCGGCGGTAAAAGGGCCACTGAAGCTTTCTTT. Translation gives CAGGKRATEAFF. The J gene is TRBJ1-1, the V gene TRBV2; the D is unclear. The CDR3 has 12 residues. Germline V gives CDR1 SNHLY, CDR2 FYNNEI. V was shortened by 11 bases and J by 4 bases, with 14 bases between the two germline ends.

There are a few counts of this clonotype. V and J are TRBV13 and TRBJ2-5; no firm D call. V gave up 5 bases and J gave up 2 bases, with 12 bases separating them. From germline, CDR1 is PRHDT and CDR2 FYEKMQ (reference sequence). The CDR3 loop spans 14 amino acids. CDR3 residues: CASSTRITQETQYF. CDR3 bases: TGTGCCAGCAGCACACGGATAACTCAAGAGACCCAGTACTTC. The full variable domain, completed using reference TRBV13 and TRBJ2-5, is AAGVIQSPRHLIKEKRETATLKCYPIPRHDTVYWYQQGPGQDPQFLISFYEKMQSDKGSIPDRFSAQQFSDYHSELNMSSLELGDSALYFCASSTRITQETQYFGPGTRLLVL.